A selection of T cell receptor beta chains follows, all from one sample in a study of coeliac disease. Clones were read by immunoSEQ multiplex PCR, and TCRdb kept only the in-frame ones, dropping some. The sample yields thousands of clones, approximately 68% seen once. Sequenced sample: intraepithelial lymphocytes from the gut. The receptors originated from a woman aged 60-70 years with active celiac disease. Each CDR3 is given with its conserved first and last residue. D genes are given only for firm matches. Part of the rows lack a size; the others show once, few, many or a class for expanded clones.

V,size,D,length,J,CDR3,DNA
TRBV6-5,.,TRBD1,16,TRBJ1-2,CASSSPGRGLPSGYTF,TGTGCCAGCAGTTCCCCGGGTAGGGGGCTTCCGTCGGGCTACACCTTC
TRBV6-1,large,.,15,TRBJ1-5,CASSDKGRSNQPQHF,TGTGCCAGCAGTGATAAGGGGAGGAGCAATCAGCCCCAGCATTTT
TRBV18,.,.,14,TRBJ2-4,CASSPLDSWGVQYF,TGTGCCAGCTCACCATTGGACAGTTGGGGCGTTCAGTACTTC
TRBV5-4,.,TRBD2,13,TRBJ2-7,CASRPGLSYEQYF,TGTGCCAGCAGGCCGGGACTATCCTACGAGCAGTACTTC
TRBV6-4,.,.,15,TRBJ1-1,CASGTGNWGYTEAFF,TGTGCCAGCGGAACAGGGAATTGGGGGTACACTGAAGCTTTCTTT
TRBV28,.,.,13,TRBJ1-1,CASRDIANTEAFF,TGTGCCAGCAGGGATATAGCGAACACTGAAGCTTTCTTT
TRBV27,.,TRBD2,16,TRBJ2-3,CASRKEGLATLNTQYF,TGTGCCAGCAGAAAGGAGGGACTAGCTACTCTCAATACGCAGTATTTT
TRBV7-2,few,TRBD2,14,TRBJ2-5,CASSFAGGEGTQYF,TGTGCCAGCAGCTTTGCGGGGGGCGAGGGGACCCAGTACTTC
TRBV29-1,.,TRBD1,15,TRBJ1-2,CSVEGTGPSPYGYTF,TGCAGCGTTGAGGGGACAGGGCCGTCACCTTATGGCTACACCTTC
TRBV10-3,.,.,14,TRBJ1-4,CASCAGATNEKLFF,TGTGCATCATGTGCGGGTGCAACTAATGAAAAACTGTTTTTT
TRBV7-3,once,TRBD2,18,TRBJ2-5,CASSLTPSSGAFQETQYF,TGTGCCAGCAGCTTAACACCGAGTAGCGGGGCCTTCCAAGAGACCCAGTACTTC
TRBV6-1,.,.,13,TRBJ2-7,CASSHWDNYEQYF,TGTGCCAGCAGCCACTGGGACAACTACGAGCAGTACTTC
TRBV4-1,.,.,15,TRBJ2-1,CASSQERGNNNEQFF,TGCGCCAGCAGCCAAGAAAGAGGCAACAACAATGAGCAGTTCTTC
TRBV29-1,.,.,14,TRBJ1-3,CSVCCRSSGNTIYF,TGCAGCGTCTGCTGCCGGAGCTCTGGAAACACCATATATTTT
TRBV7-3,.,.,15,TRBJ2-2,CASSLTRATSGELFF,TGTGCCAGCAGCTTAACCCGAGCAACCTCGGGGGAGCTGTTTTTT
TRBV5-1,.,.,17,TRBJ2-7,CASSLRPAGAAPEEQYF,TGCGCCAGCAGCCTCCGCCCAGCGGGTGCGGCTCCTGAAGAGCAGTACTTC
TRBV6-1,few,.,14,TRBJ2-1,CASISGTTDNEQFF,TGTGCCAGCATCTCCGGGACAACCGACAATGAGCAGTTCTTC